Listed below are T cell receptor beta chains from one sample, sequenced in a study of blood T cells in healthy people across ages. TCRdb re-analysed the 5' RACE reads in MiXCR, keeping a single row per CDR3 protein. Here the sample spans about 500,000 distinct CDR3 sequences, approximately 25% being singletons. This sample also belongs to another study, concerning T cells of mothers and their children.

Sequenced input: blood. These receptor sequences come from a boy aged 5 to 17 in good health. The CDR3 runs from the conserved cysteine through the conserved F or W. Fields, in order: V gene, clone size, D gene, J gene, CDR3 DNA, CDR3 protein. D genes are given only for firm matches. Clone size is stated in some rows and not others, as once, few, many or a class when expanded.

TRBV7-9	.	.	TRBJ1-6	TGTGCCAGCAGCTTAGAAGGGCTTAGCTCACCCCTCCGCTTT	CASSLEGLSSPLRF
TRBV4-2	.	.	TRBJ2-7	TGTGCCAGCAGCCCAGACAGGAGACCCTACGAGCAGTACTTC	CASSPDRRPYEQYF
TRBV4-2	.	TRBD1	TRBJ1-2	TGTGCCAGCAGCCAAGATTGGGGGACAGGGGGCGGCTACACCTTC	CASSQDWGTGGGYTF
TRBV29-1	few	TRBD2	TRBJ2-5	TGCAGCGTTGGTCGTTATTGGGAGCGGGGTGCTCAAGAGACCCAGTACTTC	CSVGRYWERGAQETQYF
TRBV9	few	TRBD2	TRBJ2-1	TGTGCCAGCAACGTAGGGCTAGCGGGTTACAATGAGCAGTTCTTC	CASNVGLAGYNEQFF
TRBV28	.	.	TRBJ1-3	TGTGCCAGCAGCCCAAACAGGGAATCGGCTGGAAACACCATATATTTT	CASSPNRESAGNTIYF
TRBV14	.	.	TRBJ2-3	TGTGCCAGCAGCTACGATCTTGGTGCAGATACGCAGTATTTT	CASSYDLGADTQYF
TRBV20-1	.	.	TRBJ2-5	TGCAGTGCCAGGAACAGGGAACAGGAGACCCAGTACTTC	CSARNREQETQYF
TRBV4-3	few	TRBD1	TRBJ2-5	TGCGCCAGCAGCCAAGATCGACAGGGGGGAGAGACCCAGTACTTC	CASSQDRQGGETQYF
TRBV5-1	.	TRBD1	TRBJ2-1	TGCGCCAGCAGCAATAGACAGGGCCCCCCGGGGAATGAGCAGTTCTTC	CASSNRQGPPGNEQFF
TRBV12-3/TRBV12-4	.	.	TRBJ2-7	TGTGCCAGCAGTTTAACGACAGGAGGGGCCTACGAGCAGTACTTC	CASSLTTGGAYEQYF
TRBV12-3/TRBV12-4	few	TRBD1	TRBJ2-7	TGTGCCAGCAGTTCGTCTCGGGACAGGGCCCACGAGCAGTACTTC	CASSSSRDRAHEQYF
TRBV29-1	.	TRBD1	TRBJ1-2	TGCAGCGTTGAAGATGGGTGGACAGGCCCCTTC	CSVEDGWTGPF
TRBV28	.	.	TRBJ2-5	TGTGCCAGCAGTTTAAGGTCAAGGGGGGGTCTAGAGACCCAGTACTTC	CASSLRSRGGLETQYF
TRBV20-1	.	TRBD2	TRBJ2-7	TGCAGTGCTCCCCGACTAGCGGGAGTCTACGAGCAGTACTTC	CSAPRLAGVYEQYF
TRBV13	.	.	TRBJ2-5	TGTGCCAGCAGCCAACCCAGGGTGAGCAAGGAGACCCAGTACTTC	CASSQPRVSKETQYF
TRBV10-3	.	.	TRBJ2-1	TGTGCCATCAGTGAGTCGGATGGCAATGAGCAGTTCTTC	CAISESDGNEQFF
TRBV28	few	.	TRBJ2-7	TGTGCCAGCAGTTTAACTCAGGCAGGTGATCCCTGGGAGCAGTACTTC	CASSLTQAGDPWEQYF
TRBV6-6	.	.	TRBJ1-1	TGTGCCAGCAGTTACTGGGGGAGGACTGAAGCTTTCTTT	CASSYWGRTEAFF
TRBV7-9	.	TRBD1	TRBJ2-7	TGTGCCACAGCCAGGGGGTTCGGGTACTACGAGCAGTACTTC	CATARGFGYYEQYF
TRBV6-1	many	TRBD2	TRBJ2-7	TGTGCCAGCAGTGATCGGGGACTAGCGGGGAGCTCCTACGAGCAGTACTTC	CASSDRGLAGSSYEQYF
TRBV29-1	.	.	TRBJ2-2	TGCAGCGTTGTCCAAACGACAGGACCCGGGGAGCTGTTTTTT	CSVVQTTGPGELFF
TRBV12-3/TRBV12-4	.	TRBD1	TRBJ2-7	TGTGCCAGTCTCGGGCTCGGGACAGGGGCCCTGGGGCAGTACTTC	CASLGLGTGALGQYF
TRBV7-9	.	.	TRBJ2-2	TGTGCCAGCAGCCTGAACCCGGGGCTCACCGGGGAGCTGTTTTTT	CASSLNPGLTGELFF
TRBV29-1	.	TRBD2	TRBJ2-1	TGCAGCGTTGAAGATTGGACTAGCGGGAGAGATGAGCAGTTCTTC	CSVEDWTSGRDEQFF
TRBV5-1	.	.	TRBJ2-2	TGCGCCAGCAGCGCGCAGGGTTGGGAGAACACCGGGGAGCTGTTTTTT	CASSAQGWENTGELFF
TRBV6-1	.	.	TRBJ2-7	TGTGCCAGCAGTGATAGTCAGGGCTACGAGCAGTACTTC	CASSDSQGYEQYF
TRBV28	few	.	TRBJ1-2	TGTGCCAGCACCTATGGGGTGAACTATGGCTACACCTTC	CASTYGVNYGYTF
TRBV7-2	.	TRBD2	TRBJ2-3	TGTGCCAGCAGCTCACGGACTAGCGGGAGATCAGATACGCAGTATTTT	CASSSRTSGRSDTQYF
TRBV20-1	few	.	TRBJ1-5	TGCAGTGCTAGAGAGCCGACGAGCAATCAGCCCCAGCATTTT	CSAREPTSNQPQHF
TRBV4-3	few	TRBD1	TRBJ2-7	TGCGCCAGCAGCCAAGATCTTGGACAGGGGGCAAACGAGCAGTACTTC	CASSQDLGQGANEQYF
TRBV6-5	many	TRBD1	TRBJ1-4	TGTGCCAGCAGTTACTCGGACAGGATAGATGAAAAACTGTTTTTT	CASSYSDRIDEKLFF
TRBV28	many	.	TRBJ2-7	TGTGCCAGCAGTTTACCGGGGAACGAGCAGTACTTC	CASSLPGNEQYF
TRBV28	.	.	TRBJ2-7	TGTGCCAGCAGCCTTGCCTCAGTGGGCCTCGAGCAGTACTTC	CASSLASVGLEQYF
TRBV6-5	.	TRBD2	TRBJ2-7	TGTGCCAGCATCCCTTTGAGTAGCGGGGGCTACGAGCAGTACTTC	CASIPLSSGGYEQYF
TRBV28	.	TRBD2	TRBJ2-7	TGTGCCAGCAGTTCCTGGGAGGGTTCCGTTGCCTACGAGCAGTACTTC	CASSSWEGSVAYEQYF
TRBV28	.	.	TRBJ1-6	TGTGCCAGCAGTTTATTGGGGGGTTCCTATAATTCACCCCTCCGCTTT	CASSLLGGSYNSPLRF
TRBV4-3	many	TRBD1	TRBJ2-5	TGCGCCAGCAGCCAAGGGACAGGGCTTCAAGAGACCCAGTACTTC	CASSQGTGLQETQYF
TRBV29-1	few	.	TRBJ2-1	TGCAGCGTTGAAGATACAGAATTCTACAATGAGCAGTTCTTC	CSVEDTEFYNEQFF
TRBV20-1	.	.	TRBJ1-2	TGCAGTACTCCCGGGGGGACCTTCCTCCCAAGAAATGGCTACACCTTC	CSTPGGTFLPRNGYTF
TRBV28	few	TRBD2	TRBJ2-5	TGTGCCAGCACGCCGGGACTAGGAATTCAAGAGACCCAGTACTTC	CASTPGLGIQETQYF
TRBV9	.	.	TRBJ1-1	TGTGCCAGCAGCGGACCGGTCCCCGGAAACACTGAAGCTTTCTTT	CASSGPVPGNTEAFF